The entry that follows covers one T cell receptor (beta chain) sequence. While infection was still active, Seattle patients were enrolled and then followed longitudinally. Original processing methods: Amplification of reference gene primers provided the estimated nucleated cell counts. TCRdb's copy holds only in-frame clones and misses some; the assay was immunoSEQ multiplex PCR. The V and J calls and clone size come from that table; D and trimming were worked out from the DNA. The sample has hundreds of thousands of clones, about 88% seen once. The sample belongs to a study of blood T cell repertoires in COVID-19. Study context: Sources were T cells, B-cell-depleted T cells, or PBMCs; the material itself was cDNA or gDNA.

This TCR was recovered from a woman under 40 with COVID-19, enrolled during active disease. The sample comprised peripheral blood.

CDR3 protein: CASRDRNTNYGYTF. The CDR3 DNA follows: TGTGCCAGTAGAGACAGGAATACGAACTATGGCTACACCTTC. The V gene is TRBV28, the J gene TRBJ1-2; D perhaps matches TRBD1 (6 bases). V was clipped by 9 bases and J by 2 bases, with 16 bases between them. Germline-derived CDR1 and CDR2 are MDHEN and SYDVKM. The CDR3 has 14 residues.